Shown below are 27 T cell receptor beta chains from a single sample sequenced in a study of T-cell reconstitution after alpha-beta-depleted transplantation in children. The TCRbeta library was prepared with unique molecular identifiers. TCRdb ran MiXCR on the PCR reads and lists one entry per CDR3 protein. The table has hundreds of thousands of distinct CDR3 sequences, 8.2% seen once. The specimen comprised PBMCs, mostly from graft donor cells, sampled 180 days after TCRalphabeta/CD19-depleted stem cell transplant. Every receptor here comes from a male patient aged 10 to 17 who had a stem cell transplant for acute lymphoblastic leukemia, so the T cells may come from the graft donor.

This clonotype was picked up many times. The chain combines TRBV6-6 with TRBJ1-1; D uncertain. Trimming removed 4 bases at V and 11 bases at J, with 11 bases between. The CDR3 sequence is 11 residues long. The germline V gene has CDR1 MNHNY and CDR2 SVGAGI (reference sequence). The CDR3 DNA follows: TGTGCCAGCAGTTCTCCCTTCCTTGCTTTCTTT. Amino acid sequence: CASSSPFLAFF.

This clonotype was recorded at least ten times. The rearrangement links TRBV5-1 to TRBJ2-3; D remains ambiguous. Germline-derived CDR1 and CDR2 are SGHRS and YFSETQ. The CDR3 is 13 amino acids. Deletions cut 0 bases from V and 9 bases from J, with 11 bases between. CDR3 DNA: TGCGCCAGCAGCTTGGGGCTACCCGACACGCAGTATTTT. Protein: CASSLGLPDTQYF.

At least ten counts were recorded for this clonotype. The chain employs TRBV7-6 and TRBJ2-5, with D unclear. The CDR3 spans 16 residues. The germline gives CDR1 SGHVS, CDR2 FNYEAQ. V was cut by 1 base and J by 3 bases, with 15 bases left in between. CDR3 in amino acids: CASSLEVSLHEETQYF. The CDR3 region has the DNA TGTGCCAGCAGCTTAGAGGTGTCCCTCCATGAAGAGACCCAGTACTTC.

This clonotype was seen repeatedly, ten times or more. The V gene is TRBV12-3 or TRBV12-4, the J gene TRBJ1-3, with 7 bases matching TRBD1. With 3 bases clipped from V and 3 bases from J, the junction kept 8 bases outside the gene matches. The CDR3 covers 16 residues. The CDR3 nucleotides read TGTGCCAGCAGTTTGATACAGGGGTTTGGTGGAAACACCATATATTTT. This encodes CASSLIQGFGGNTIYF.

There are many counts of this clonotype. The CDR3 DNA sequence: TGTGCCAGCACCTCTCCCAGGGATGGCTACACCTTC. The encoded protein is CASTSPRDGYTF. The chain carries TRBV11-2 and TRBJ1-2; D possibly corresponds to TRBD1 (5 bases). The CDR3 has 12 residues. Germline V gives CDR1 SGHAT, CDR2 FQNNGV. Trimming shortened V by 7 bases and J by 6 bases, and 12 bases separated the two germline ends.

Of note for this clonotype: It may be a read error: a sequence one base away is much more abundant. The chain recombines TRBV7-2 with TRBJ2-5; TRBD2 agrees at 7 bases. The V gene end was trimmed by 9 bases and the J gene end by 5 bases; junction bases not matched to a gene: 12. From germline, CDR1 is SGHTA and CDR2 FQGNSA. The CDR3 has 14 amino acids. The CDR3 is CARSGTGPRETQYF. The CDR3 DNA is TGTGCCAGAAGCGGGACCGGGCCAAGGGAGACCCAGTACTTC.

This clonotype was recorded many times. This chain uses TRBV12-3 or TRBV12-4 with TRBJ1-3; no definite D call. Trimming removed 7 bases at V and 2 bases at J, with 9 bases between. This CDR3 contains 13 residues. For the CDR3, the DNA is TGTGCCAGCACCTCCCGTACTGGAAACACCATATATTTT. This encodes CASTSRTGNTIYF.

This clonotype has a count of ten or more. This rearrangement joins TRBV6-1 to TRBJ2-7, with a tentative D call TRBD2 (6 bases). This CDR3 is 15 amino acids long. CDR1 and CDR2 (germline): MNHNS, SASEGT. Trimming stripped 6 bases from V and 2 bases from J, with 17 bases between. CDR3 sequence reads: CASSPVFGSTYEQYF. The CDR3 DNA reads TGTGCCAGCAGCCCGGTATTCGGGAGTACCTACGAGCAGTACTTC.

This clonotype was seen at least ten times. The DNA for the CDR3 is TGTGCCAGCAGCCCTTCTCTTGTTGGTTCCCAGCATTTT. It translates to CASSPSLVGSQHF. The chain links TRBV7-2 to TRBJ1-5, with D unresolved. CDR3 length: 13 residues. Trimming shortened V by 5 bases and J by 11 bases, and 16 bases separated the two germline ends. Germline loops: CDR1 SGHTA, CDR2 FQGNSA.

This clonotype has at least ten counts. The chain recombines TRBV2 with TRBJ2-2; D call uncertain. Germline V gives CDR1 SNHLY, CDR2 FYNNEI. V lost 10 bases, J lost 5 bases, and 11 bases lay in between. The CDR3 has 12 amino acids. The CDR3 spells CANLQGTGELFF. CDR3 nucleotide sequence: TGTGCCAACCTACAAGGAACCGGGGAGCTGTTTTTT. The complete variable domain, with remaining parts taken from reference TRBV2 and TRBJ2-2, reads EPEVTQTPSHQVTQMGQEVILRCVPISNHLYFYWYRQILGQKVEFLVSFYNNEISEKSEIFDDQFSVERPDGSNFTLKIRSTKLEDSAMYFCANLQGTGELFFGEGSRLTVL.

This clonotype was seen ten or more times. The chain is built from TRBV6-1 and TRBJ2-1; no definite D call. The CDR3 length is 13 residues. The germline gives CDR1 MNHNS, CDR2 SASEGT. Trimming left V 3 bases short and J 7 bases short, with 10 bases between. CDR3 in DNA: TGTGCCAGCAGTGATTCCTATTGGAATGAGCAGTTCTTC. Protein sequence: CASSDSYWNEQFF.

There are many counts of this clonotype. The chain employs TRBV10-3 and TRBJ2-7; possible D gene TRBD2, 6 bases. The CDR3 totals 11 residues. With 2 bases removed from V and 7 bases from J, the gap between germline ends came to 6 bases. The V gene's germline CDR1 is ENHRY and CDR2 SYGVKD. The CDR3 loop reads CAISEGTEQYF. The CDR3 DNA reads TGTGCCATCAGTGAGGGGACTGAGCAGTACTTC.

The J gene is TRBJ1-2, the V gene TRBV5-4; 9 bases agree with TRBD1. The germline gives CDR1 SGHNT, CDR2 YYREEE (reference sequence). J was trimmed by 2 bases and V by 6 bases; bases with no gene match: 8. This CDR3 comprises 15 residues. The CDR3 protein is CASIEWTGENYGYTF. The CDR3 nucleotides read TGTGCCAGCATCGAGTGGACAGGGGAAAACTATGGCTACACCTTC.

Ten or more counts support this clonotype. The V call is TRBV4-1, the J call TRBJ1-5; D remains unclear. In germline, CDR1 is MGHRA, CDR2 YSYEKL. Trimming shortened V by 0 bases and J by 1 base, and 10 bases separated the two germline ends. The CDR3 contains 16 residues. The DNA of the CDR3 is TGCGCCAGCAGCCAAGATTGGCGGACGAGCAATCAGCCCCAGCATTTT. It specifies CASSQDWRTSNQPQHF.

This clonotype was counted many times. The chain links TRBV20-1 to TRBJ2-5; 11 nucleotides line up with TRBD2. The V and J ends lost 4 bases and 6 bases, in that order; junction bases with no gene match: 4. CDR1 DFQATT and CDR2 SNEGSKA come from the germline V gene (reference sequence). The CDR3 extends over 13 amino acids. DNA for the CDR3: TGCAGTGCTATAGCGGGGGGGCAAAAGACCCAGTACTTC. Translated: CSAIAGGQKTQYF.

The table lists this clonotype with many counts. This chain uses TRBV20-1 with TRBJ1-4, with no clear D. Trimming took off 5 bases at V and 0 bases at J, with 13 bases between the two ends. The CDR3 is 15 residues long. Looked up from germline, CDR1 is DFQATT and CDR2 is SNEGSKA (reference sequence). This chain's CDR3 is CSAFPPASTNEKLFF. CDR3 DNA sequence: TGCAGTGCTTTTCCCCCTGCATCAACTAATGAAAAACTGTTTTTT.

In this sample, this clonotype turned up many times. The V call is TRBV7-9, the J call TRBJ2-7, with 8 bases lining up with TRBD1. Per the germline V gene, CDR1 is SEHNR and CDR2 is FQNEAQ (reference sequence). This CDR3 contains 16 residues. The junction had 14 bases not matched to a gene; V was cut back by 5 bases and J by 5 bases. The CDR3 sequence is CASSLVSGQGAHEQYF. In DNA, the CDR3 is TGTGCCAGCAGCCTAGTGTCGGGTCAGGGGGCCCACGAGCAGTACTTC.

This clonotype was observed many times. The CDR3 protein is CASSSPLAGTQETQYF. Written as DNA, the CDR3 is TGCGCCAGCAGCTCCCCCCTAGCGGGAACTCAAGAGACCCAGTACTTC. The chain is built from TRBV5-1 and TRBJ2-5; 9 bases line up with TRBD2. In germline, CDR1 is SGHRS, CDR2 YFSETQ. Trimming removed 3 bases from V and 2 bases from J; junction bases left unmatched: 8. This CDR3 has 16 residues.

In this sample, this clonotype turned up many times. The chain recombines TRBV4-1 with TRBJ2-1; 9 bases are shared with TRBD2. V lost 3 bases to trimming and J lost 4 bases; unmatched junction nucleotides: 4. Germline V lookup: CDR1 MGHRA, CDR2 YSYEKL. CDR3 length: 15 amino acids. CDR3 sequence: CASSHVAGEYNEQFF. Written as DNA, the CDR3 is TGCGCCAGCAGCCACGTAGCGGGAGAGTACAATGAGCAGTTCTTC.

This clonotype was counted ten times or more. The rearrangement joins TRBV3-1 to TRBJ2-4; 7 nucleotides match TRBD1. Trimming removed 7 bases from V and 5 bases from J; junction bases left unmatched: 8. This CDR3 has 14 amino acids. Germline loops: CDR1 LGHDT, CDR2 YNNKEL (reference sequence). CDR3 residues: CASTQGDPENIQYF. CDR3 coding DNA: TGTGCCAGCACCCAGGGGGACCCCGAAAACATTCAGTACTTC. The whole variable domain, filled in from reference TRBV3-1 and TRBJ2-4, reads DTAVSQTPKYLVTQMGNDKSIKCEQNLGHDTMYWYKQDSKKFLKIMFSYNNKELIINETVPNRFSPKSPDKAHLNLHINSLELGDSAVYFCASTQGDPENIQYFGAGTRLSVL.

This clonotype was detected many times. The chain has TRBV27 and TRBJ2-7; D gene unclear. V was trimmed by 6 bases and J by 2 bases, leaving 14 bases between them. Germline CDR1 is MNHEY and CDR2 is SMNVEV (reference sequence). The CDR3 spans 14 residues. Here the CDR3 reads CASRHSAYTYEQYF. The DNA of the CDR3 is TGTGCCAGCAGACATAGTGCCTACACCTACGAGCAGTACTTC.

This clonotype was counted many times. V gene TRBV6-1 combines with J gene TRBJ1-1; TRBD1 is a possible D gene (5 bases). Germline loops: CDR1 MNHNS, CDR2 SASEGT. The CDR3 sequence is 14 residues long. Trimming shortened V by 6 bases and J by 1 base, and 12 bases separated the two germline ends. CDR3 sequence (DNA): TGTGCCAGCAGGTCCGATGGACAGAACACTGAAGCTTTCTTT. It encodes CASRSDGQNTEAFF.

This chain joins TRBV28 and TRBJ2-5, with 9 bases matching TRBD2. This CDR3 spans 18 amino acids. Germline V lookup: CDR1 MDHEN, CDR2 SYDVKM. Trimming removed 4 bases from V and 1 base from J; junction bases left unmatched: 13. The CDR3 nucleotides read TGTGCCAGCAGTTCGCTGGGACTAGCCCTGATGATCCAAGAGACCCAGTACTTC. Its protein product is CASSSLGLALMIQETQYF.

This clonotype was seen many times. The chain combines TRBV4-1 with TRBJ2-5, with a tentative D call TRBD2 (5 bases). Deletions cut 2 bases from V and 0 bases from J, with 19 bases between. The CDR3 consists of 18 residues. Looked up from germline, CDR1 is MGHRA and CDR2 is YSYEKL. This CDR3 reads CASSQNTGSLIHQETQYF. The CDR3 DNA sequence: TGCGCCAGCAGCCAAAATACGGGGTCGTTGATTCACCAAGAGACCCAGTACTTC.

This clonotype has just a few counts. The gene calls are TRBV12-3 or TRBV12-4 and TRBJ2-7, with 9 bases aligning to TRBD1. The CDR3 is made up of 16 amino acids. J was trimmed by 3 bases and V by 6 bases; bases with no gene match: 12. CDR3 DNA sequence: TGTGCCAGCAGCTCTATCCGGGACAGGGATTTCTACGAGCAGTACTTC. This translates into CASSSIRDRDFYEQYF.

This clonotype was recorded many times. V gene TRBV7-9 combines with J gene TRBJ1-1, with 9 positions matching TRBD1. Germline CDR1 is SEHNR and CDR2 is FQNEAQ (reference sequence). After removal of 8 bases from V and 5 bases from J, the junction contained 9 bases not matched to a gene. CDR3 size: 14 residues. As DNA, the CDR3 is TGTGCCAGCCGTTACGGACAGGGGTTAACTGAAGCTTTCTTT. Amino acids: CASRYGQGLTEAFF.

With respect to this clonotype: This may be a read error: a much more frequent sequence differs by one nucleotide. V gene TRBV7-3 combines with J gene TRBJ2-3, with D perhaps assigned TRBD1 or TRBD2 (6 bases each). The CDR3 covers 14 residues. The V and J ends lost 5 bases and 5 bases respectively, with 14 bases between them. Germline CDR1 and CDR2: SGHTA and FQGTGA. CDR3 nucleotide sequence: TGTGCCAGCAGCAGGCTGGGGGGCATAGATACGCAGTATTTT. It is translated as CASSRLGGIDTQYF. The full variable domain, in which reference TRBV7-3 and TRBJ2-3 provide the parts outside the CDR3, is GAGVSQTPSNKVTEKGKYVELRCDPISGHTALYWYRQSLGQGPEFLIYFQGTGAADDSGLPNDRFFAVRPEGSVSTLKIQRTERGDSAVYLCASSRLGGIDTQYFGPGTRLTVL.